Detailed here is one T cell receptor beta chain. Ten or more counts support this clonotype. The specificity of this receptor is unknown. The input lacks base qualities; no much larger clone sits a single base away. Using a constant-region primer and ProtoScript II reverse transcriptase, TCRbeta-specific cDNA was reverse-transcribed from roughly 500 ng total RNA. The TCRbeta libraries were prepared through three rounds of nested multiplex PCR following a slightly modified ARM-PCR procedure. Sample barcodes and Illumina adapters were added in a final 25-cycle PCR with Deep VentR polymerase. Amplicons of 200-500 bp were gel-purified with a QIAquick gel extraction kit before sequencing. The TCRbeta amplicons were sequenced with 250-bp paired-end reads on an Illumina HiSeq 2500. The paper's data handling went like this. Reads were quality-trimmed with Trimmomatic v0.33, and paired reads were merged with FLASH v1.2.11 to recover full CDR3 sequences. V, D and J germline segments were assigned to the rearranged TCRbeta sequences using MiGEC v1.2.1b. VDJtools v1.0.0 computed clonotype statistics and Shannon-Wiener diversity indices. To reduce sampling bias, subsequent analyses other than the diversity analysis used only the 250 most abundant clonotypes in each sample. TCRdb passed the public sequencing reads through fastp at Q25 and MiXCR, retaining productive beta sequences. Entries are consolidated by CDR3 protein sequence, retaining the most common genes and DNA. Clone size and V and J calls follow TCRdb, not the original study. For this sample there are about 54,000 distinct CDR3 sequences; around 79% appear just once. Of the sample, around 23% is held by the ten largest clones.

This sample was taken from a study of tumor-infiltrating lymphocytes in primary liver carcinoma (dated by TCRdb to about 2017). As for the study more broadly: The five patients, three men and two women aged 30 to 69 years, had hepatocellular carcinoma (four) or combined HCC and intrahepatic cholangiocarcinoma (one). Technical replicate repertoires showed high reproducibility, with mean shared-clone rates about 0.86 and correlation coefficients above 0.95. Each sample produced roughly 3.5 to 7.13 million productive TCRbeta reads, and read depth showed no significant difference between tissue types. A total of approximately 35 specimens from 5 patients underwent TCRbeta repertoire sequencing, comprising around 25 tumor regions, 5 adjacent noncancerous liver tissues and 5 peripheral blood samples. To link TCRbeta repertoire diversity with the local molecular phenotype, the approximately 24 tumor region samples were profiled using Agilent mRNA microarrays. Across five regions of each liver tumor, along with adjacent normal tissue and blood, the study brought together TCRbeta repertoire sequencing, expression microarrays and whole-exome sequencing. The five patients had tumors of stage T1-T3 N0M0, with maximum diameters ranging from roughly 4.2 to 11 cm.

Study-wide conclusions, independent of this receptor: The study included only five patients, and the authors note findings should be validated in a larger study. Only roughly 7-24% of top clones appeared in all five regions of a tumor, which suggests that tumor-infiltrating T cells are spatially heterogeneous. Pairs of tumor regions showed greater repertoire overlap (mean approximately 35%) than tumor-adjacent pairs (approximately 17%) or tumor-blood pairs (roughly 14%), which is consistent with antigen-driven expansion. Because the samples were bulk and unsorted, CD4+ and CD8+ T cell repertoires could not be compared. Because sequencing covered only the TCR beta chain and unpaired alpha chains were not captured, true repertoire diversity is likely underestimated. Compared with blood, tumors had a significantly larger share of the repertoire taken up by the top 250 clones (p = 0.039).

Total RNA and DNA were co-extracted without cell sorting from approximately 20-30 mg of bulk tissue using the AllPrep DNA/RNA mini kit. Surgical resection was performed in China between late 2015 and 2016 on about 5 patients with histopathologically diagnosed primary liver carcinoma. At the time of sampling, the patients had chronic HBV infection and had not received any treatment. Each tumor was sampled at five spatially separated regions: the tumor centre plus the superior, inferior, left-lateral and right-lateral poles. More than 85% viable tumor cells were found by histology in every tumor sample. Each fresh piece of tumor and adjacent tissue was cut in two, with one half stored in RNAlater at -80 degrees C and the other half sent for histology. The sequenced sample was liver tumor tissue from sampling region 2. The sample's cell subset or site label, in plain terms: tumor region T2, inferior pole. The sequence was collected from a middle-aged man with primary liver carcinoma and hepatitis B virus infection.

At the DNA level, the sequence is TGTGCCAGCAGTTCGCGACTAGCGGGGGTTTACGAGCAGTACTTC. Its coded protein is CASSSRLAGVYEQYF. The chain is assembled from TRBV12-3 or TRBV12-4 and TRBJ2-7, and 12 bases in between align with TRBD2. There are 15 amino acids in the CDR3, from cysteine to phenylalanine inclusive. Only the CDR3 portion is preserved as DNA: 45 bases, with reading frame beginning at the first base. The V end gives up 4 bases and the J end 4 bases, leaving 5 bases in the junction not matched to a gene.